This TCR beta chain comes out of a study of control samples from healthy donors and cancer patients. Per germline, CDR1 SNHLY and CDR2 FYNNEI. J lost 4 bases, V lost 2 bases, and 6 bases had no gene match. The CDR3 covers 15 residues. Profiled with immunoSEQ multiplex PCR; TCRdb holds only in-frame clones, not every one. Of around 110,000 clones detected, more than 80% appear once; the ten largest clones hold approximately 1%. The sample consisted of PBMCs. This chain connects TRBV2 to TRBJ1-2; 8 nucleotides match TRBD1. The TCR sequence derives from a woman aged 45-65 years with colorectal cancer. CDR3 nucleotides: TGTGCCAGCAGTGAACCCGGACAGGGAGTCTATGGCTACACCTTC. Its translation is CASSEPGQGVYGYTF.